This T cell receptor (beta chain) is drawn from a study of PD-1 blockade in classical Hodgkin lymphoma. As for time point: cycle 4 day 1 (C4D1), after less than 7 weeks of nivolumab. There was relapse after autologous stem cell transplantation in every patient, and there was variation in brentuximab vedotin exposure. Patients showed best responses of complete response, partial response or progressive disease. This clone appeared a few times. Other DNA sequences within the sample encode an identical CDR3. Germline-derived CDR1 and CDR2 are ENHRY and SYGVKD. This CDR3 comprises 13 residues. V was trimmed by 3 bases and J by 2 bases, leaving 7 bases between them. This table comes from immunoSEQ multiplex PCR, and its TCRdb copy is limited to in-frame clones, with some not included. Among approximately 89,000 clones, 83% were seen once, and the ten largest hold about 17%.

This sequence originates from a human donor with classical Hodgkin lymphoma. This sample comprised peripheral blood mononuclear cells (PBMCs), obtained before the fourth cycle of nivolumab. The chain recombines TRBV10-3 with TRBJ1-1, with D maybe TRBD1 (6 bases). The CDR3 sequence is CAISEQGNTEAFF. DNA for the CDR3: TGTGCCATCAGTGAACAGGGAAACACTGAAGCTTTCTTT.